This T cell receptor beta chain was retrieved from a study of early T cells in non-severe SARS-CoV-2 infection. About the research overall: With bulk RNA from unsorted whole blood as input, sequencing yielded unpaired chains.

There are many counts of this clonotype. Its specificity is unknown. Findings and caveats of the study: Private and CD4 specificities were missed by VDJdb matching, which favored anti-spike CD8 responses.

Unique molecular identifiers were affixed to single, distinct cDNA molecules. TCRdb fed the 5' RACE reads into MiXCR, producing one record per CDR3 protein. The sample includes tens of thousands of distinct CDR3 sequences, around 12% of them seen just once. Trimming took 3 bases from V and 12 from J, leaving 6 bases between them. Germline assignment: CDR1 SNHLY and CDR2 FYNNEI. This CDR3 has 11 amino acids. This chain links TRBV2 with TRBJ1-6, with unresolved D. The sample consisted of whole blood. The sequence was collected from an adult who was a healthcare worker with PCR-confirmed SARS-CoV-2 infection or an uninfected control (not recorded which). CDR3 sequence reads: CASSEGIPLHF. CDR3 bases: TGTGCCAGCAGTGAGGGGATACCCCTCCACTTT.